This TCR beta chain was sequenced during a study of T cells in women clearing cervical HPV infection. Study-wide findings and caveats: Richness differences could reflect unmeasured T-cell content per sample.

Repertoires were generated with immunoSEQ multiplex PCR, while TCRdb's copy carries only in-frame clones and drops some. Its table lists 20,000 to 25,000 clones. Germline V gene data show CDR1 as SEHNR and CDR2 as FQNEAQ (reference sequence). Trimming stripped 6 bases from V and 7 bases from J, with 16 bases between. The CDR3 has 15 amino acids. With regard to this clone: The antigen remains unidentified. The observed sequence ends 3 residues before the CDR3 terminus, with the missing tail filled in from the germline J gene.

The material sequenced was blood buffy coat. The TCR was taken from a woman aged 18 to 75 with a cervical HPV16 infection that either progressed to CIN3+ or cleared (not recorded which). V is TRBV7-9 and J is TRBJ1-6; D may be TRBD1 (6 bases). The part of the CDR3 DNA that was read is TGTGCCAGCAGGGGACCGGGACAAAAAAATTCACCC. Its translation: CASRGPGQKNSP. From start to end, the CDR3 is CASRGPGQKNSPLHF.